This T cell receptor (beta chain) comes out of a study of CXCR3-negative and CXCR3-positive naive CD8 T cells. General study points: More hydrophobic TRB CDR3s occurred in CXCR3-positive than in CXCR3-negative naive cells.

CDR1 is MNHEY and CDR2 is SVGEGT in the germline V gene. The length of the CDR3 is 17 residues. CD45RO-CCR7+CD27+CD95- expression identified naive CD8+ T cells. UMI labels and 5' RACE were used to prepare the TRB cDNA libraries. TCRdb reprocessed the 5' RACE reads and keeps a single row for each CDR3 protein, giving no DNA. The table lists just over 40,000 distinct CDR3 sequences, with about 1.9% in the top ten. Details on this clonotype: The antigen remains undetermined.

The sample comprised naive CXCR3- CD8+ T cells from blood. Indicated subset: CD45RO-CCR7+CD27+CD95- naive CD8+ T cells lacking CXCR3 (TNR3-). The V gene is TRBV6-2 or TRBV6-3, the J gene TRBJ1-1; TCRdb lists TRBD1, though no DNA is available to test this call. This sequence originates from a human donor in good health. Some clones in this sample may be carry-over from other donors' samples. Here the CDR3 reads CASSPGQGSNVNTEAFF.